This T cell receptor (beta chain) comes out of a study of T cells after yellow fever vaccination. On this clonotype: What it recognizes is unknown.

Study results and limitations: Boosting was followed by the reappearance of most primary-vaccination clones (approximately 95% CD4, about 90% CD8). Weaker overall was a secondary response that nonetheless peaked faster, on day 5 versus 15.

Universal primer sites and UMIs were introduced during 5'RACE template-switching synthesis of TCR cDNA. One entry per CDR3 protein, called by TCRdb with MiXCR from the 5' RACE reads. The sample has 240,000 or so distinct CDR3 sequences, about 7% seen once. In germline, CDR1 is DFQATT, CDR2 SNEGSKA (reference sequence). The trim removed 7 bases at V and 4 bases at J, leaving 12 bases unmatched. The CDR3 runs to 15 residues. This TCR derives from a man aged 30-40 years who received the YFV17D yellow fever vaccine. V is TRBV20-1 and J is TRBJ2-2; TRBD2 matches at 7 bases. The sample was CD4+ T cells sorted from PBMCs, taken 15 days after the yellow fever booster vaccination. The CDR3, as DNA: TGCAGTGTAAAGAGCTGGGCTAGCGGCACCGGGGAGCTGTTTTTT. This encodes CSVKSWASGTGELFF.